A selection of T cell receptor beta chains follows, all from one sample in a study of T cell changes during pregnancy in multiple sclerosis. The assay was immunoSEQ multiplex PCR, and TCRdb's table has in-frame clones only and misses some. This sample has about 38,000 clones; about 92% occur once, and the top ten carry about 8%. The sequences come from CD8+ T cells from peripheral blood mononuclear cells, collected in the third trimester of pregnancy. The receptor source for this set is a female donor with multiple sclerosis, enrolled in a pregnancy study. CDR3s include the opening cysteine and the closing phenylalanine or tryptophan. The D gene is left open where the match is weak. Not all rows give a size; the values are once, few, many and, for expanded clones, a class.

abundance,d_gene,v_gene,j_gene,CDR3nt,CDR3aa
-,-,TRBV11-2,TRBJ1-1,TGTGCCAGCAGCTTAGTCGTTACTGAAGCTTTCTTT,CASSLVVTEAFF
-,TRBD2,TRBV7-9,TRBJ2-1,TGTGCCAGCAGCCCAACGGCTAGCGGGGGGGGAAATGAGCAGTTCTTC,CASSPTASGGGNEQFF
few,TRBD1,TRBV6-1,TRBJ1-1,TGTGCCACCCATACCGGGACAGTAATGAACACTGAAGCTTTCTTT,CATHTGTVMNTEAFF
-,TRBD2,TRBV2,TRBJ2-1,TGTGCCAGCAGGGAACTAGCGGGGGTCTACAATGAGCAGTTCTTC,CASRELAGVYNEQFF
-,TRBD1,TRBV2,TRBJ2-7,TGTGCCAGCAGTGAAGGAGCAGGGGGAAATTACGAGCAGTACTTC,CASSEGAGGNYEQYF
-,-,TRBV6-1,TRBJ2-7,TGTGCCAGCGGGGAGAATTACGAGCAGTACTTC,CASGENYEQYF
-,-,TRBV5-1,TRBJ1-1,TGCGCCAGCAGCTTATGGGGGCCCTGGGCTGAAGCTTTCTTT,CASSLWGPWAEAFF
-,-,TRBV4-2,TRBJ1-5,TGTGCCAGCAGCCAAGGGTCGGATCAGCCCCAGCATTTT,CASSQGSDQPQHF
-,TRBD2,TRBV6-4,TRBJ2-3,TGTGCCAGCAGTGATCGGGCTAGCGGGGCCTATACGCAGTATTTT,CASSDRASGAYTQYF
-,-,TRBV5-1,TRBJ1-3,TGCGCCAGCAGCTTCCTCTCGGCGGAATACTCTGGAAACACCATATATTTT,CASSFLSAEYSGNTIYF
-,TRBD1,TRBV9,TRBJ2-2,TGTGCCAGCAGCGAAACCCGGGACAGGCAAAACACCGGGGAGCTGTTTTTT,CASSETRDRQNTGELFF
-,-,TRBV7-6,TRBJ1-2,TGTGCCAGCAGCCCCTGGACGGGAGTCGACTATGGCTACACCTTC,CASSPWTGVDYGYTF
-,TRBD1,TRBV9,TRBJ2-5,TGTGCCAGCAGCGTGGACAGGGCGGAGACCCAGTACTTC,CASSVDRAETQYF
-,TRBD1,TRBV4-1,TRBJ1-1,TGCGCCAGCAGCCACCAGGGACAGGGGGTTGAAGCTTTCTTT,CASSHQGQGVEAFF
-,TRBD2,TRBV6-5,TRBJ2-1,TGTGCCAGCAGCCGCGGACTAGCGAGGCCTAATGAGCAGTTCTTC,CASSRGLARPNEQFF
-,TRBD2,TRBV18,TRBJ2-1,TGTGCCAGCTCTAGGAGTGGGACTAGCGGGGGAATTTACAATGAGCAGTTCTTC,CASSRSGTSGGIYNEQFF
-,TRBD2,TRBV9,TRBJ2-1,TGTGCCAGCAGCGTCGGGACTACCTCCTACAATGAGCAGTTCTTC,CASSVGTTSYNEQFF
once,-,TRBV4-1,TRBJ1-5,TGCGCCAGCAGCTTCAGGGTGTGGAATCAGCCCCAGCATTTT,CASSFRVWNQPQHF
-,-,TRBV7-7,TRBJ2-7,TGTGCTAGCAGCTTGGGGGGGACATCCTCCTACGAGCAGTACTTC,CASSLGGTSSYEQYF
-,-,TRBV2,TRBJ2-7,TGTGCCAGCAGTGAAGCGTCGGAGGGTGATGAGCAGTACTTC,CASSEASEGDEQYF
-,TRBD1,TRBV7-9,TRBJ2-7,TGTGCCAGCAGCGACGGGACAGGGTCACGAGAGCAGTACTTC,CASSDGTGSREQYF
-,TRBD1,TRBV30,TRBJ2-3,TGTGCTTTGGACAGGGACTCTTCTTCGGATACGCAGTATTTT,CALDRDSSSDTQYF
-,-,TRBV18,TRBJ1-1,TGTGCCAGCTCACCACAGGGGTTTGAAGCTTTCTTT,CASSPQGFEAFF
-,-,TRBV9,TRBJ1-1,TGTGCCAGCAGCGCCCCGGTAACGCCGATGAACACTGAAGCTTTCTTT,CASSAPVTPMNTEAFF
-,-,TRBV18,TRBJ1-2,TGTGCCAGCTCACCAACCCAGGGAGGGGGAAACTATGGCTACACCTTC,CASSPTQGGGNYGYTF
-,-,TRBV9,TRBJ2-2,TGTGCCAGCAGCGTCTCCGGGGAGAACACCGGGGAGCTGTTTTTT,CASSVSGENTGELFF
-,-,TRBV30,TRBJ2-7,TGTGCCTGGAGTGGTCTAGGAGGGGCCTACGAGCAGTACTTC,CAWSGLGGAYEQYF
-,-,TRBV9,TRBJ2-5,TGTGCCAGCAGCCACCAGTCTGCGGCAGAGGATCAAGAGACCCAGTACTTC,CASSHQSAAEDQETQYF